The subject of this entry is one TCR beta chain. What it binds is unknown. This sample is part of a study of cytomegalovirus exposure and HLA in healthy donors. Overall study findings and caveats: A later analysis reportedly found fewer N-insertions in an Asian-associated ancestry cluster than the roughly 700-donor mean.

PCR employed 60 Vbeta and 13 Jbeta primers. Clones were read by immunoSEQ multiplex PCR, and TCRdb kept only the in-frame ones, dropping some. The repertoire holds approximately 76,000 clones, with 70% to 80% as singletons. CDR1 is MNHEY, CDR2 SMNVEV, per germline (reference sequence). The CDR3 is made up of 17 amino acids. Trimming took 3 bases from V and 0 from J; bases not matched to a gene: 5. This chain uses TRBV27 with TRBJ2-1, with 10 nucleotides matching TRBD2. Sequenced: PBMCs. The sequence was obtained from a man aged 25 to 45 in good health and CMV-seronegative. CDR3 in DNA: TGTGCCAGCAGTTTGAGGGGACTAGCGCTCTCCTACAATGAGCAGTTCTTC. Protein sequence: CASSLRGLALSYNEQFF.